This record covers a single T cell receptor (beta chain). Sequencing was performed with immunoSEQ multiplex PCR; in TCRdb, only in-frame clones are kept and a portion is missing. The sample carries 250,000 to 350,000 clones, roughly 90% recorded once. These data come from a study of blood T cell repertoires in COVID-19. On the study more broadly: Sources were T cells, B-cell-depleted T cells, or PBMCs; the material itself was cDNA or gDNA.

CDR3 length equals 20 residues. Trimming at V came to 6 bases and at J to 2 bases, leaving 16 bases not matched to a gene. The germline V gene has CDR1 SGDLS and CDR2 YYNGEE. This rearrangement joins TRBV9 to TRBJ2-6, with 11 bases fitting TRBD2. The receptor's source is a woman in her sixties with acute or convalescent COVID-19. The sequenced sample was peripheral blood. In DNA, the CDR3 is TGTGCCAGCAACCACGGGACTAGCGGTGCCCAGACGGCTGGGGCCAACGTCCTGACTTTC. It codes for CASNHGTSGAQTAGANVLTF.